Listed here are 14 T cell receptor beta chains from one sample, sequenced in a study of blood T cell repertoires in COVID-19. TCRdb's copy holds only in-frame clones and misses some; the assay was immunoSEQ multiplex PCR. This table holds approximately 280,000 clones, 75% to 95% found once. The sequenced sample consisted of peripheral blood. The source of these receptors is a woman aged 25-40 years with COVID-19, enrolled during active disease.

This chain connects TRBV28 to TRBJ2-6; 8 nucleotides match TRBD2. From germline, CDR1 is MDHEN and CDR2 SYDVKM. Losses at the gene ends were 7 bases for V and 0 bases for J; bases not matched to a gene: 14. The CDR3 has 19 amino acids. The CDR3 coding sequence is TGTGCCAGCACTCAAAGCGGGGGCAGGACCTTCTCTGGGGCCAACGTCCTGACTTTC. This codes for CASTQSGGRTFSGANVLTF.

The chain carries TRBV28 and TRBJ2-1; 11 bases agree with TRBD2. Trimming took 5 bases from V and 7 from J; bases not matched to a gene: 4. The CDR3 loop spans 14 amino acids. Germline CDR1 and CDR2: MDHEN and SYDVKM. Written as DNA, the CDR3 is TGTGCCAGCAGTCTAGCGGGAGGTCGGAATGAGCAGTTCTTC. Encoded protein: CASSLAGGRNEQFF.

The J gene is TRBJ2-5, the V gene TRBV24-1; 7 nucleotides line up with TRBD2. Germline assignment: CDR1 KGHDR and CDR2 SFDVKD. The CDR3 covers 13 residues. Trimming took 7 bases from V and 7 from J; bases not matched to a gene: 8. The CDR3 is CATSATPGGTQYF. DNA of the CDR3: TGTGCCACCAGCGCGACACCGGGAGGGACCCAGTACTTC.

The chain links TRBV2 to TRBJ1-4; possibly TRBD1 for D (5 bases). Per germline, CDR1 SNHLY and CDR2 FYNNEI. Trimming pared 7 bases from V and 0 bases from J, leaving 12 bases between. This CDR3 is built from 15 residues. CDR3 nucleotide sequence: TGTGCCAGCAAACAGGCCCCTGCAACTAATGAAAAACTGTTTTTT. It encodes CASKQAPATNEKLFF.

V usage is TRBV7-2 and J usage is TRBJ1-2, with D uncertain. Trimming stripped 1 base from V and 2 bases from J, with 11 bases between. The CDR3 extends over 15 amino acids. Germline V gives CDR1 SGHTA, CDR2 FQGNSA. CDR3 coding DNA: TGTGCCAGCAGCTTAGGGAGGAGGAGAAACTATGGCTACACCTTC. Translating it yields CASSLGRRRNYGYTF.

This chain joins TRBV5-6 and TRBJ2-3; 13 nucleotides align to TRBD2. The CDR3 runs to 18 residues. With V trimmed by 4 bases and J by 1 base, 9 bases remained unmatched. CDR1 is SGHDT, CDR2 YYEEEE, per germline. DNA for the CDR3: TGTGCCAGCAGCACGACTAGCGGGAGGTGGTTGCGCACAGATACGCAGTATTTT. Translated, it gives CASSTTSGRWLRTDTQYF.

The genes are TRBV24-1 and TRBJ1-1, with unresolved D. Germline assignment: CDR1 KGHDR and CDR2 SFDVKD. The V end was cut by 2 bases, the J end by 5 bases, with 14 bases between. The CDR3 contains 15 residues. The CDR3 bases are TGTGCCACCAGTGATTCCCGGGGAGGTCGGACTGAAGCTTTCTTT. Its protein is CATSDSRGGRTEAFF.

V and J are TRBV5-1 and TRBJ1-2; tentative D call: TRBD1 (6 bases). Trimming took 0 bases from V and 7 from J, leaving 13 bases between them. The germline gives CDR1 SGHRS, CDR2 YFSETQ. The CDR3 runs to 14 residues. As DNA, the CDR3 is TGCGCCAGCAGCTTGGAAGGGGGGGTAATTGGCTACACCTTC. This encodes CASSLEGGVIGYTF.

This chain uses TRBV11-2 with TRBJ2-7; 12 bases align to TRBD2. The CDR3 consists of 14 residues. Trimming took 6 bases from V and 3 from J; bases not matched to a gene: 3. Germline loops: CDR1 SGHAT, CDR2 FQNNGV. The CDR3 region is CASSTSGRIYEQYF. In nucleotides, the CDR3 is TGTGCCAGCAGTACTAGCGGGAGGATCTACGAGCAGTACTTC.

This chain uses TRBV5-6 with TRBJ1-4; 11 bases align to TRBD1. The germline V gene encodes CDR1 SGHDT and CDR2 YYEEEE. The CDR3 spans 15 residues. V lost 4 bases and J lost 8; bases outside the gene matches: 7. CDR3 loop: CASSPAGTGGEKLFF. In DNA, the CDR3 is TGTGCCAGCAGCCCGGCCGGGACAGGGGGAGAAAAACTGTTTTTT. Combining the CDR3 with reference TRBV5-6 and TRBJ1-4 gives the whole variable domain DAGVTQSPTHLIKTRGQQVTLRCSPKSGHDTVSWYQQALGQGPQFIFQYYEEEERQRGNFPDRFSGHQFPNYSSELNVNALLLGDSALYLCASSPAGTGGEKLFFGSGTQLSVL.

This clone was counted a single time. This sequence joins TRBV29-1 and TRBJ2-1, with TRBD2 identical over 9 bases. V was pared by 8 bases and J by 8 bases, with 10 bases of the junction left unmatched. CDR3 size: 13 residues. The germline V gene encodes CDR1 SQVTM and CDR2 ANQGSEA. The CDR3 nucleotides read TGCAGCCCTGAAGTGCGGGAGGGCTATGAGCAGTTCTTC. Translation: CSPEVREGYEQFF.

The V gene is TRBV5-1, the J gene TRBJ2-3, with TRBD1 matching over 8 bases. CDR1 is SGHRS and CDR2 is YFSETQ in the germline V gene. This CDR3 has 16 amino acids. Trimming at V came to 0 bases and at J to 5 bases, leaving 8 bases not matched to a gene. CDR3 coding DNA: TGCGCCAGCAGCTTGGGCCCAGGGGGCGGTGAAGATACGCAGTATTTT. Protein: CASSLGPGGGEDTQYF.

The chain employs TRBV11-3 and TRBJ1-6, with D possibly being TRBD1 (5 bases). V lost 1 base to trimming and J lost 10 bases, with 8 bases between them. The CDR3 contains 13 residues. Per germline, CDR1 SGHNT and CDR2 YENEEA. The CDR3 region is CASSLGGGSPLHF. CDR3 nucleotides: TGTGCCAGCAGCTTAGGGGGGGGATCACCCCTCCACTTT.

V is TRBV9 and J is TRBJ2-3; 13 positions match TRBD2. CDR1 is SGDLS and CDR2 is YYNGEE in the germline V gene. With 7 bases clipped from V and 2 bases from J, the junction kept 1 base outside the gene matches. The CDR3 covers 14 residues. The CDR3 DNA follows: TGTGCCAGCGGACTAGCGGGAGACACAGATACGCAGTATTTT. Its protein is CASGLAGDTDTQYF.